Each of the 25 T cell receptor beta chains below was sequenced from the same sample in a study of blood T cell repertoires in COVID-19 (dated by TCRdb to the early 2020s). The library relied on the immunoSEQ multiplex PCR assay. TCRdb took over this immuneACCESS table, retaining in-frame rearrangements with V and J assigned. Such tables are incomplete; in checked studies, under half of the missing clones stem from an unresolved V gene, and the remainder is unexplained. The sample data list 300,000 to 400,000 clones, and around 89% of these were observed just once. Roughly 0.99% of the sample belongs to the ten largest clones. The sequencing sample was made of PBMCs or T cells enriched from blood (not recorded which). The receptor set was obtained from a man aged 18 to 35 who had recovered from COVID-19.

The rearrangement uses TRBV27 and TRBJ1-6; weak D call: TRBD1 (5 bases). The germline V and J ends were trimmed by 3 bases and 10 bases, with 13 bases remaining between them. The CDR3 length is 14 residues. In germline, CDR1 is MNHEY, CDR2 SMNVEV (reference sequence). The CDR3 region is CASSFLQDLSPLHF. In nucleotides, the CDR3 is TGTGCCAGCAGTTTCCTACAGGACCTATCACCCCTCCACTTT.

The chain carries TRBV27 and TRBJ2-5; D perhaps matches TRBD1 (6 bases). This CDR3 spans 14 amino acids. Trimming stripped 2 bases from V and 1 base from J, with 8 bases between. Germline V gene sequence: CDR1 MNHEY, CDR2 SMNVEV (reference sequence). In nucleotides, the CDR3 is TGTGCCAGCAGTTTAAGGACAGCCCAAGAGACCCAGTACTTC. It codes for CASSLRTAQETQYF.

This chain connects TRBV2 to TRBJ2-7, with 7 positions matching TRBD1. Germline V CDR1 and CDR2: SNHLY, FYNNEI. The CDR3 loop spans 14 amino acids. The trim removed 6 bases at V and 3 bases at J, leaving 8 bases unmatched. CDR3 sequence reads: CASRSTGLRYEQYF. The CDR3 DNA sequence: TGTGCCAGCAGGTCGACAGGGCTACGCTACGAGCAGTACTTC.

J is TRBJ1-1 and V is TRBV10-2; possibly TRBD1 for D (5 bases). The germline V gene has CDR1 WSHSY and CDR2 SAAADI. Deletions cut 6 bases from V and 5 bases from J, with 31 bases between. The CDR3 is 19 amino acids. CDR3 residues: CASRTPSGGGFVGGTEAFF. The CDR3 DNA follows: TGCGCCAGCAGGACCCCCTCGGGGGGAGGTTTTGTCGGGGGTACTGAAGCTTTCTTT.

In this sample, this clone turned up a few times. This rearrangement joins TRBV29-1 to TRBJ1-2, with a possible D match to TRBD1 (6 bases). This CDR3 is 15 amino acids long. The V end was cut by 5 bases, the J end by 2 bases, with 18 bases between. The germline V gene encodes CDR1 SQVTM and CDR2 ANQGSEA. The CDR3 sequence is CSVRDILNGNYGYTF. The CDR3 nucleotides are TGCAGCGTTCGGGACATCTTAAACGGGAACTATGGCTACACCTTC.

The chain carries TRBV18 and TRBJ2-5; TRBD1 aligns across 7 bases. CDR1 is KGHSH and CDR2 is LQKENI in the germline V gene. With 0 bases clipped from V and 3 bases from J, the junction kept 10 bases outside the gene matches. CDR3 size: 17 residues. The CDR3 loop is CASSPPLSRGNEETQYF. The CDR3 DNA follows: TGTGCCAGCTCACCACCGTTGTCCAGGGGGAACGAAGAGACCCAGTACTTC.

The rearrangement uses TRBV19 and TRBJ1-3; no clear D gene. This CDR3 has 15 amino acids. V lost 6 bases and J lost 0, with 12 bases in between. Germline CDR1 reads LNHDA; CDR2 reads SQIVND (reference sequence). CDR3 DNA sequence: TGTGCCAGTAGCACAACGGGATTCTCTGGAAACACCATATATTTT. It translates to CASSTTGFSGNTIYF.

This sequence joins TRBV10-1 and TRBJ2-2, with D perhaps matching TRBD2 (5 bases). From germline, CDR1 is WNHNN and CDR2 SYGVQD (reference sequence). The CDR3 has 13 residues. V was trimmed by 7 bases and J by 1 base, leaving 7 bases between them. This chain's CDR3 is CASTEGNTGELFF. The CDR3 coding sequence is TGCGCCAGCACAGAGGGGAACACCGGGGAGCTGTTTTTT.

This chain links TRBV19 with TRBJ1-6; D is uncertain. Looked up from germline, CDR1 is LNHDA and CDR2 is SQIVND (reference sequence). Trimming stripped 3 bases from V and 7 bases from J, with 13 bases between. The CDR3 contains 15 residues. The CDR3 reads CASSIQTGRNSPLHF. The CDR3 region has the DNA TGTGCCAGTAGTATTCAGACGGGAAGGAATTCACCCCTCCACTTT.

This clone has just one count. Different DNA sequences within this sample yield the same CDR3. The chain uses TRBV6-5 and TRBJ2-7, with TRBD1 matching 7 bases. The CDR3 covers 12 residues. Germline V CDR1 and CDR2: MNHEY, SVGAGI. Unmatched junction bases numbered 2, after V lost 6 bases and J lost 3 bases. This CDR3 is CASRGDSYEQYF. The CDR3 DNA sequence: TGTGCCAGCAGGGGGGACAGCTACGAGCAGTACTTC.

This chain joins TRBV11-2 and TRBJ2-5; D possibly corresponds to TRBD2 (5 bases). The V and J ends lost 6 bases and 0 bases respectively, with 8 bases between them. The CDR3 has 13 residues. Looked up from germline, CDR1 is SGHAT and CDR2 is FQNNGV. CDR3 region: CASSPGYQETQYF. Written as DNA, the CDR3 is TGTGCCAGCAGTCCGGGGTACCAAGAGACCCAGTACTTC.

The chain joins TRBV4-1 to TRBJ2-7; 9 nucleotides line up with TRBD1. The CDR3 is 14 residues long. Germline V gives CDR1 MGHRA, CDR2 YSYEKL. V shed 4 bases, J shed 3 bases, and the junction held 4 bases outside the gene matches. CDR3 residues: CASSPPGQGYEQYF. CDR3 coding DNA: TGCGCCAGCAGCCCACCGGGACAGGGCTACGAGCAGTACTTC.

This clone was counted between two and nine times. This chain links TRBV5-1 with TRBJ2-7, with 7 bases that match TRBD1. Germline loops: CDR1 SGHRS, CDR2 YFSETQ. The CDR3 has 13 amino acids. After removal of 4 bases from V and 4 bases from J, the junction contained 5 bases not matched to a gene. The CDR3 sequence is CASSPGQIYEQYF. Here the CDR3 DNA reads TGCGCCAGCAGCCCGGGACAGATTTACGAGCAGTACTTC.

This chain connects TRBV24-1 to TRBJ2-5; no definite D call. CDR1 and CDR2 (germline): KGHDR, SFDVKD. The CDR3 covers 13 residues. V dropped 3 bases and J dropped 2 bases, with 6 bases sitting between them. This chain's CDR3 is CATSDLVQETQYF. In DNA, the CDR3 is TGTGCCACCAGTGATCTCGTACAAGAGACCCAGTACTTC.

This clone was found a few times. The chain carries TRBV3-1 (or the pseudogene TRBV3-2) and TRBJ1-2; D uncertain. The length of the CDR3 is 15 residues. CDR1 and CDR2 from the germline V gene are LGHDT and YNNKEL (reference sequence). Trimming removed 7 bases from V and 4 bases from J, with 19 bases in between. This CDR3 is CASTFSSASSYGYTF. The CDR3 DNA sequence: TGTGCCAGCACCTTTAGCAGCGCTTCTTCCTATGGCTACACCTTC.

The chain employs TRBV3-1 (or the pseudogene TRBV3-2) and TRBJ1-6; 7 nucleotides match TRBD1. Germline V gene lookup returns CDR1 LGHDT and CDR2 YNNKEL (reference sequence). Germline trimming cut 4 bases from V and 8 bases from J; bases unmatched to any gene: 11. This CDR3 spans 16 amino acids. The CDR3 DNA sequence: TGTGCCAGCAGCCCGATGTGGACAGGCGGAGATTCACCCCTCCACTTT. Translation gives CASSPMWTGGDSPLHF.

The chain combines TRBV7-2 with TRBJ1-1, with unresolved D. V gave up 4 bases and J gave up 6 bases, with 6 bases separating them. This CDR3 has 11 amino acids. From germline, CDR1 is SGHTA and CDR2 FQGNSA. CDR3 bases: TGTGCCAGCAGCTCACTCTCTGAAGCTTTCTTT. Translated, it gives CASSSLSEAFF.

The chain joins TRBV19 to TRBJ1-5, with 8 bases matching TRBD1. Germline V gene sequence: CDR1 LNHDA, CDR2 SQIVND (reference sequence). J gave up 5 bases and V 6 bases, and 6 bases lay outside the gene matches. The CDR3 runs to 14 residues. The CDR3 coding sequence is TGTGCCAGTAGGCAGGGGGCCGCGGATCAGCCCCAGCATTTT. The encoded protein is CASRQGAADQPQHF.

The chain joins TRBV5-6 to TRBJ2-7; the match to TRBD2 covers 12 bases. After removal of 4 bases from V and 12 bases from J, the junction contained 11 bases not matched to a gene. From germline, CDR1 is SGHDT and CDR2 YYEEEE. The CDR3 is 14 amino acids. The CDR3 bases are TGTGCCAGCAGCACCGACCGGACTAGCGGGAAGACGTACTTC. Protein sequence: CASSTDRTSGKTYF.

The chain employs TRBV7-2 and TRBJ2-3, with 7 positions matching TRBD1. The V gene's germline CDR1 is SGHTA and CDR2 FQGNSA. This CDR3 spans 13 amino acids. With V trimmed by 7 bases and J by 4 bases, 5 bases remained unmatched. The CDR3: CASTDREPDTQYF. The CDR3, as DNA: TGTGCCAGCACCGACAGGGAACCAGATACGCAGTATTTT.

This clone came up once. The chain recombines TRBV6-5 with TRBJ1-1; D is unclear. Trimming shortened V by 0 bases and J by 1 base, and 9 bases separated the two germline ends. The germline gives CDR1 MNHEY, CDR2 SVGAGI. This CDR3 has 15 amino acids. In nucleotides, the CDR3 is TGTGCCAGCAGTTACTCTGGACTGACGAACACTGAAGCTTTCTTT. It is translated as CASSYSGLTNTEAFF.

The chain joins TRBV4-1 to TRBJ1-2; D perhaps matches TRBD1 (6 bases). The CDR3 is 15 residues long. V gave up 3 bases and J gave up 4 bases, with 15 bases separating them. Germline assignment: CDR1 MGHRA and CDR2 YSYEKL. The CDR3 reads CASSQAQGNLYGYTF. CDR3 sequence (DNA): TGCGCCAGCAGCCAGGCCCAGGGGAACCTCTATGGCTACACCTTC.

The rearrangement links TRBV5-1 to TRBJ1-6, with 7 bases aligning to TRBD1. Trimming at V came to 0 bases and at J to 6 bases, leaving 6 bases not matched to a gene. There are 16 residues in the CDR3. Germline values: CDR1 SGHRS, CDR2 YFSETQ. CDR3 protein: CASSLASGTVNSPLHF. DNA of the CDR3: TGCGCCAGCAGCTTGGCCTCGGGGACAGTTAATTCACCCCTCCACTTT.

The J gene is TRBJ2-1, the V gene TRBV7-9, with D hard to call. The CDR3 loop spans 15 amino acids. The germline V gene has CDR1 SEHNR and CDR2 FQNEAQ (reference sequence). V lost 5 bases and J 0 bases, leaving 11 bases between the germline ends. CDR3 in amino acids: CASSPETASYNEQFF. The CDR3 nucleotides are TGTGCCAGCAGCCCCGAAACAGCCTCCTACAATGAGCAGTTCTTC. Together with reference TRBV7-9 and TRBJ2-1, the CDR3 gives the full variable domain: DTGVSQNPRHKITKRGQNVTFRCDPISEHNRLYWYRQTLGQGPEFLTYFQNEAQLEKSRLLSDRFSAERPKGSFSTLEIQRTEQGDSAMYLCASSPETASYNEQFFGPGTRLTVL.

The chain couples TRBV7-2 to TRBJ2-7; maybe TRBD2 (6 bases). The CDR3 spans 15 residues. Germline CDR1 reads SGHTA; CDR2 reads FQGNSA. Trimming left V 4 bases short and J 0 bases short, with 13 bases between. CDR3 coding DNA: TGTGCCAGCAGCTCAGACGCGGGAAGCTCCTACGAGCAGTACTTC. Translating it yields CASSSDAGSSYEQYF.